The 20 T cell receptor beta chains listed next were all sequenced from one sample in a study of T cell responses to AZD1222 COVID-19 vaccine. Using immunoSEQ multiplex PCR, the repertoire was profiled, and TCRdb retains in-frame clones only, with some absent. The sample lists around 200,000 clones, approximately 94% occurring once. The sequencing here drew on peripheral blood, taken 28 days after the second AZD1222 dose. These receptors came from an adult who received the AZD1222 COVID-19 vaccine.

The chain links TRBV12-5 to TRBJ1-3; D is perhaps TRBD1 (6 bases). CDR1 is LGHNT, CDR2 FRNRAP, per germline. CDR3 length: 22 residues. Trimming stripped 6 bases from V and 0 bases from J, with 33 bases between. Here the CDR3 reads CASGDSLRVGATTPASGNTIYF. CDR3 DNA sequence: TGTGCTAGTGGGGATTCCCTTCGGGTGGGGGCCACGACGCCGGCCTCTGGAAACACCATATATTTT.

With regard to this clone: This sample also contains other DNA sequences that code for the same CDR3. This chain links TRBV18 with TRBJ2-3, with D uncertain. The CDR3 is 12 residues long. Trimming cost V 3 bases and J 3 bases, with 4 bases left between them. Germline loops: CDR1 KGHSH, CDR2 LQKENI. CDR3 in DNA: TGTGCCAGCTCACCCGGGACAGATACGCAGTATTTT. Its protein is CASSPGTDTQYF.

This chain links TRBV4-2 with TRBJ2-7; 9 bases agree with TRBD1. Germline values: CDR1 LGHNA, CDR2 YNFKEQ. J was trimmed by 0 bases and V by 4 bases; bases with no gene match: 7. CDR3 length: 16 amino acids. The CDR3 reads CASSRRTGDSSYEQYF. CDR3 sequence (DNA): TGTGCCAGCAGCCGAAGGACAGGGGATAGCTCCTACGAGCAGTACTTC.

The chain has TRBV2 and TRBJ1-2, with D hard to call. Germline values: CDR1 SNHLY, CDR2 FYNNEI. V was shortened by 0 bases and J by 4 bases, with 15 bases between the two germline ends. CDR3 length: 16 residues. CDR3 nucleotides: TGTGCCAGCAGTGAAGCTGCCAGAACGACCTTCTATGGCTACACCTTC. Translation gives CASSEAARTTFYGYTF.

For the CDR3, the DNA is TGTGCCAGCAGCTTTCTAGGGGGCTCTGGAAACACCATATATTTT. Translated: CASSFLGGSGNTIYF. The chain recombines TRBV5-6 with TRBJ1-3; perhaps TRBD1 as D (6 bases). Trimming pared 2 bases from V and 0 bases from J, leaving 9 bases between. Germline loops: CDR1 SGHDT, CDR2 YYEEEE. The CDR3 is 15 residues long.

The chain employs TRBV27 and TRBJ2-3; D gene ambiguous. The CDR3 has 15 residues. Germline-derived CDR1 and CDR2 are MNHEY and SMNVEV (reference sequence). V dropped 3 bases and J dropped 2 bases, with 12 bases sitting between them. The CDR3, as DNA: TGTGCCAGCAGTTTCTTTGGAGCTTACACAGATACGCAGTATTTT. Its translation: CASSFFGAYTDTQYF.

This chain uses TRBV28 with TRBJ2-1, with D maybe TRBD2 (6 bases). CDR1 is MDHEN, CDR2 SYDVKM, per germline. Trimming removed 4 bases at V and 0 bases at J, with 10 bases between. The CDR3 extends over 15 amino acids. CDR3 coding DNA: TGTGCCAGCAGTTCAAATAGCGGCTCCTACAATGAGCAGTTCTTC. It encodes CASSSNSGSYNEQFF.

The chain joins TRBV7-4 to TRBJ2-1, with D perhaps matching TRBD1 or TRBD2 (5 bases each). Germline CDR1 SGHVT, CDR2 SQSDAQ. This CDR3 comprises 13 residues. Trimming left V 9 bases short and J 0 bases short, with 9 bases between. This chain's CDR3 is CARGTASYNEQFF. The CDR3 nucleotides read TGTGCCAGGGGGACGGCCTCCTACAATGAGCAGTTCTTC.

The chain carries TRBV15 and TRBJ2-1; TRBD1 aligns across 7 bases. The ends lost 0 bases at V and 2 bases at J; junction bases unmatched: 4. This CDR3 contains 16 residues. Germline V gene lookup returns CDR1 LNHNV and CDR2 YYDKDF (reference sequence). CDR3 bases: TGTGCCACCAGCAGAGATCGACAGGGTCCCTACAATGAGCAGTTCTTC. Protein: CATSRDRQGPYNEQFF.

The V call is TRBV5-4, the J call TRBJ2-6; D gene ambiguous. The CDR3 covers 18 residues. From germline, CDR1 is SGHNT and CDR2 YYREEE (reference sequence). V was clipped by 4 bases and J by 2 bases, with 19 bases between them. CDR3 sequence (DNA): TGTGCCAGCAGCGCCCCAACCCCCAAAGGACCTGGGGCCAACGTCCTGACTTTC. Residues: CASSAPTPKGPGANVLTF.

The chain has TRBV11-3 and TRBJ1-2, with D possibly matching TRBD1 (5 bases). The CDR3 runs to 12 residues. Germline loops: CDR1 SGHNT, CDR2 YENEEA. The germline V and J ends were trimmed by 2 bases and 5 bases, with 6 bases remaining between them. CDR3: CASSLSGYGYTF. The CDR3 DNA follows: TGTGCCAGCAGCTTATCAGGGTATGGCTACACCTTC.

On this clone: It is unclear where the CDR3 begins or ends on the DNA, so no DNA is shown, and the CDR3 is as TCRdb lists it. V and J are TRBV19 and TRBJ2-7; the table calls TRBD1, which could not be checked here. The germline CDR1 and CDR2 sequences are LNHDA and SQIVND (reference sequence). With termini counted, the CDR3 has 15 amino acids. This chain's CDR3 is CASSISLDKTYEQYF.

This rearrangement joins TRBV3-1 (or the pseudogene TRBV3-2) to TRBJ2-3; D is undetermined. This CDR3 is built from 14 residues. Trimming pared 4 bases from V and 3 bases from J, leaving 11 bases between. Germline V gives CDR1 LGHDT, CDR2 YNNKEL (reference sequence). CDR3 amino acids: CASSPSPATDTQYF. CDR3 coding DNA: TGTGCCAGCAGCCCCAGTCCCGCGACAGATACGCAGTATTTT.

The chain is built from TRBV4-3 and TRBJ1-1; D remains ambiguous. Germline CDR1 reads LGHNA; CDR2 reads YSLEER. The CDR3 runs 12 residues. V lost 8 bases to trimming and J lost 3 bases, with 10 bases between them. The CDR3 loop reads CASGGRDTEAFF. The CDR3 coding sequence is TGCGCCAGCGGCGGGCGGGACACTGAAGCTTTCTTT.

This chain links TRBV2 with TRBJ1-2; D is uncertain. V was cut by 4 bases and J by 6 bases, with 21 bases left in between. Germline V CDR1 and CDR2: SNHLY, FYNNEI. The CDR3 consists of 16 residues. In DNA, the CDR3 is TGTGCCAGCAGTGTTGTCAAGGAGGGTTATTGGGATGGCTACACCTTC. This codes for CASSVVKEGYWDGYTF. Variable domain in full (rest from reference TRBV2 and TRBJ1-2): EPEVTQTPSHQVTQMGQEVILRCVPISNHLYFYWYRQILGQKVEFLVSFYNNEISEKSEIFDDQFSVERPDGSNFTLKIRSTKLEDSAMYFCASSVVKEGYWDGYTFGSGTRLTVV.

The V call is TRBV28, the J call TRBJ1-5, with a weak D call TRBD1 (5 bases). V gave up 8 bases and J gave up 5 bases, with 22 bases separating them. This CDR3 contains 16 residues. Germline values: CDR1 MDHEN, CDR2 SYDVKM. In DNA, the CDR3 is TGTGCCAGCCGCTACTCCCGGGACGAACAGGATCAGCCCCAGCATTTT. It specifies CASRYSRDEQDQPQHF.

The chain combines TRBV7-3 with TRBJ1-6; unclear D gene. CDR1 and CDR2 (germline): SGHTA, FQGTGA. The germline V and J ends were trimmed by 3 bases and 5 bases, with 5 bases remaining between them. The CDR3 is 13 residues long. The CDR3 here is CASSFDNNSPLHF. For the CDR3, the DNA is TGTGCCAGCAGCTTTGATAATAATTCACCCCTCCACTTT.

V is TRBV9 and J is TRBJ2-1, with 10 positions matching TRBD1. Germline loops: CDR1 SGDLS, CDR2 YYNGEE. This CDR3 is 15 amino acids long. The trim removed 0 bases at V and 9 bases at J, leaving 6 bases unmatched. The CDR3 spells CASSVDTRQGAEQFF. In DNA, the CDR3 is TGTGCCAGCAGCGTAGATACCCGACAGGGGGCTGAGCAGTTCTTC. The variable domain in full, completed from reference TRBV9 and TRBJ2-1, reads DSGVTQTPKHLITATGQRVTLRCSPRSGDLSVYWYQQSLDQGLQFLIQYYNGEERAKGNILERFSAQQFPDLHSELNLSSLELGDSALYFCASSVDTRQGAEQFFGPGTRLTVL.

The chain carries TRBV6-2 or TRBV6-3 and TRBJ1-2; D perhaps matches TRBD1 (5 bases). Germline CDR1 MNHEY, CDR2 SVGEGT. The V and J ends lost 3 bases and 4 bases respectively, with 12 bases between them. The CDR3 runs 14 residues. The CDR3 DNA reads TGTGCCAGCAGTTATTTAGACGGGGGCTATGGCTACACCTTC. Translated, it gives CASSYLDGGYGYTF.

The count of this clone is one. V is TRBV2 and J is TRBJ2-5; the D is unclear. V was shortened by 6 bases and J by 9 bases, with 8 bases between the two germline ends. CDR1 is SNHLY, CDR2 FYNNEI, per germline. This CDR3 contains 10 residues. CDR3 residues: CASRSGAQYF. The CDR3 DNA is TGTGCCAGCAGGTCCGGAGCCCAGTACTTC. Combining the CDR3 with reference TRBV2 and TRBJ2-5 gives the whole variable domain EPEVTQTPSHQVTQMGQEVILRCVPISNHLYFYWYRQILGQKVEFLVSFYNNEISEKSEIFDDQFSVERPDGSNFTLKIRSTKLEDSAMYFCASRSGAQYFGPGTRLLVL.